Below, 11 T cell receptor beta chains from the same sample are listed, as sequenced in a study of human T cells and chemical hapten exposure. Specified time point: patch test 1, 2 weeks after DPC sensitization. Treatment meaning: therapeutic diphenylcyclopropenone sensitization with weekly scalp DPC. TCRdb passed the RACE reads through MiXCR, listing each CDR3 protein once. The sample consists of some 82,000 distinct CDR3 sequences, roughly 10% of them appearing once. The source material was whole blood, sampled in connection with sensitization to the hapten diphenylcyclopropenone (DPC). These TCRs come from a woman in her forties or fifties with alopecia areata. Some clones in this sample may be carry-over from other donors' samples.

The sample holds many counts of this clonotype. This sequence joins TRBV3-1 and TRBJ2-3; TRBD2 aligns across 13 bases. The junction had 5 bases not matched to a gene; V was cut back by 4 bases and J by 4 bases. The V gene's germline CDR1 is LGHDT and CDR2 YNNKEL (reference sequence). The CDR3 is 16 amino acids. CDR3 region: CASSPRTSGRPDTQYF. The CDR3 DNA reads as TGTGCCAGCAGCCCACGGACTAGCGGGAGACCAGATACGCAGTATTTT.

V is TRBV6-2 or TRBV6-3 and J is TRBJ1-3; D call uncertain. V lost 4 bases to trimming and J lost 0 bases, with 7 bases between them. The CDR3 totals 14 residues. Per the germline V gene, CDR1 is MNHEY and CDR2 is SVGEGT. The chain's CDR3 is CASSSSFSGNTIYF. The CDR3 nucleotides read TGTGCCAGCAGTTCAAGTTTCTCTGGAAACACCATATATTTT.

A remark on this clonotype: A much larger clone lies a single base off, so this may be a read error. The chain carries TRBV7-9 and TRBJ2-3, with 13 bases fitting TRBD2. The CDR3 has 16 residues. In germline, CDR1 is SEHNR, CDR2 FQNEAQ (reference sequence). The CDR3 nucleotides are TGTACCAGCAGCTCGGGACTAGCGGGGAACACAGATACGCAGTATTTT. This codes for CTSSSGLAGNTDTQYF.

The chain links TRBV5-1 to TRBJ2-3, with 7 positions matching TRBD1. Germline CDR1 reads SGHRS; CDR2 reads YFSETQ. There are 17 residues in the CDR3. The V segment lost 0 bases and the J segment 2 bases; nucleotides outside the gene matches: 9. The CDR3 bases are TGCGCCAGCAGCTTGGCCACGCAGGGGGTATTCACAGATACGCAGTATTTT. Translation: CASSLATQGVFTDTQYF.

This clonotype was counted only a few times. The CDR3 protein is CASSVSGQNTGELFF. The CDR3 DNA is TGTGCCAGCAGCGTTAGCGGGCAGAACACCGGGGAGCTGTTTTTT. This rearrangement joins TRBV9 to TRBJ2-2, with 7 bases identical to TRBD2. Per germline, CDR1 SGDLS and CDR2 YYNGEE. Germline trimming cut 2 bases from V and 1 base from J; bases unmatched to any gene: 2. The CDR3 is 15 amino acids.

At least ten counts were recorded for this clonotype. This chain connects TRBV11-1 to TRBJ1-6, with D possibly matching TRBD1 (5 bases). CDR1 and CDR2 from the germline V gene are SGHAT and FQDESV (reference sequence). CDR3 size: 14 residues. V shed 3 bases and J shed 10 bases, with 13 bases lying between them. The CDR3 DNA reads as TGTGCCAGCAGCTTGTTACCAGGGAAGTCACCCCTCCACTTT. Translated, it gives CASSLLPGKSPLHF.

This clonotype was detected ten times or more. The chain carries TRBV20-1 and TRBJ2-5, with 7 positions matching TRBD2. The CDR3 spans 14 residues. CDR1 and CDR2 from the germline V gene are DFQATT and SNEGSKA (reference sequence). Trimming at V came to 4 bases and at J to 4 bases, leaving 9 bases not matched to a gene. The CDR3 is CSATLGGRGETQYF. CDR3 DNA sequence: TGCAGTGCTACCCTCGGCGGGAGAGGAGAGACCCAGTACTTC.

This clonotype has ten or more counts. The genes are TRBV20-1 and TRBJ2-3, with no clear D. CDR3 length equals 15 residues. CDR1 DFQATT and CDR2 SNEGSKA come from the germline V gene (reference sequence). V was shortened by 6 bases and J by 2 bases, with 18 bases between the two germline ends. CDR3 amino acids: CSAGKEAINTDTQYF. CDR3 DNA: TGCAGTGCAGGAAAAGAGGCAATAAACACAGATACGCAGTATTTT.

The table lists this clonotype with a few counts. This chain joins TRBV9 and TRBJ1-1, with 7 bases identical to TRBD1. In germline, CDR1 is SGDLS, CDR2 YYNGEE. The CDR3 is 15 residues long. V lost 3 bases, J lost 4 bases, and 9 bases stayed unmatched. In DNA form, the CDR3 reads TGTGCCAGCAGCGGAAGACAGGGCCATACCACTGAAGCTTTCTTT. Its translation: CASSGRQGHTTEAFF. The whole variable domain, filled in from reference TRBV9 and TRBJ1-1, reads DSGVTQTPKHLITATGQRVTLRCSPRSGDLSVYWYQQSLDQGLQFLIQYYNGEERAKGNILERFSAQQFPDLHSELNLSSLELGDSALYFCASSGRQGHTTEAFFGQGTRLTVV.

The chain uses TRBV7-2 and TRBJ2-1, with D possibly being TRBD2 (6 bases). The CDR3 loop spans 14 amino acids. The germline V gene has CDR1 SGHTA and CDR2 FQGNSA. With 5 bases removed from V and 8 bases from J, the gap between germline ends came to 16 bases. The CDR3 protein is CASSPTTSIHEQFF. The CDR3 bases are TGTGCCAGCAGCCCTACAACTAGCATTCATGAGCAGTTCTTC.

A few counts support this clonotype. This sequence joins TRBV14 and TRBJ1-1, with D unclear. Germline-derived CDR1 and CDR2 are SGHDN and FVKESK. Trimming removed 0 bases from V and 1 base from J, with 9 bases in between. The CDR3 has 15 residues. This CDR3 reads CASSQDLGPNTEAFF. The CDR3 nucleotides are TGTGCCAGCAGCCAAGATTTAGGACCGAACACTGAAGCTTTCTTT. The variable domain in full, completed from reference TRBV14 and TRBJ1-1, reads EAGVTQFPSHSVIEKGQTVTLRCDPISGHDNLYWYRRVMGKEIKFLLHFVKESKQDESGMPNNRFLAERTGGTYSTLKVQPAELEDSGVYFCASSQDLGPNTEAFFGQGTRLTVV.